A selection of T cell receptor beta chains follows, all from one sample in a study of cytomegalovirus exposure and HLA in healthy donors. Here immunoSEQ multiplex PCR was the method, and the copy in TCRdb shows in-frame clones only, minus some. Of tens of thousands of clones listed, 74% are singletons. Specimen: PBMCs. The receptors come from a man aged 30 to 39 in good health and CMV-seronegative. Both conserved end residues are part of each CDR3. A D gene is named only where the DNA matches it firmly. The listing skips clone size in some rows; elsewhere it reads once, few, many or a size class.

-,TRBJ1-5,-,TRBV19,TGTGCCAGTAGTATAGCAGGGGTTGGCAATCAGCCCCAGCATTTT,CASSIAGVGNQPQHF
-,TRBJ1-3,TRBD1,TRBV19,TGTGCCAGTAGTCCCGGACAGGGCAGAAGTGACACCATATATTTT,CASSPGQGRSDTIYF
-,TRBJ2-1,TRBD2,TRBV4-1,TGCGCCAGCAGCCAAGCCTCCCTTCTAGCGGCAAACAATGAGCAGTTCTTC,CASSQASLLAANNEQFF
-,TRBJ2-7,-,TRBV7-9,TGTGCCAGCAGCCTTCTGGGGAGTGTATCCTACGAGCAGTACTTC,CASSLLGSVSYEQYF
-,TRBJ1-2,-,TRBV2,TGTGCCAGCAGGGAGTGGTCGGAGGGCTACACCTTC,CASREWSEGYTF
few,TRBJ2-7,TRBD2,TRBV5-1,TGCGCCAGCAGCTTGGGGGCGGGAGGGCCTTTTGAGCAGTACTTC,CASSLGAGGPFEQYF
-,TRBJ2-7,-,TRBV5-8,TGTGCCAGCAGCTTACCCGTGAGCTCCTACGAGCAGTACTTC,CASSLPVSSYEQYF
few,TRBJ2-5,-,TRBV7-9,TGTGCCAGCAGGGAGGGAGGAGAGACCCAGTACTTC,CASREGGETQYF
-,TRBJ2-7,TRBD1,TRBV4-1,TGCGCCAGCAGCCCGGACCCGACAGGGGATAAGCAGTACTTC,CASSPDPTGDKQYF
once,TRBJ2-5,TRBD2,TRBV6-1,TGTGCCAGCACTTTGGGAGGGTTAGAAGAGACCCAGTACTTC,CASTLGGLEETQYF
medium-sized,TRBJ1-5,-,TRBV6-1,TGTGCCAGCAACCCGACGGGTAGCAATCAGCCCCAGCATTTT,CASNPTGSNQPQHF
-,TRBJ2-1,TRBD2,TRBV4-2,TGTGCCAGCAGCCAAGCCTGGGAGGCGGGGGGGCAGTTCTTC,CASSQAWEAGGQFF
few,TRBJ2-7,TRBD1,TRBV27,TGTGCCAGCAGGTACAGGGGACGGGGCGAGCAGTACTTC,CASRYRGRGEQYF
once,TRBJ2-3,-,TRBV7-8,TGTGCCAGCAGCCTTGGGTCTGGGGGAGGAAACACAGATACGCAGTATTTT,CASSLGSGGGNTDTQYF
few,TRBJ1-2,TRBD1,TRBV6-5,TGTGCCAGCAGTTCCACCGGGACAGGGGGCGGCTACACCTTC,CASSSTGTGGGYTF
-,TRBJ1-2,TRBD1,TRBV6-5,TGTGCCAGCACGGACAGGGTCGGCTACACCTTC,CASTDRVGYTF
-,TRBJ1-3,TRBD1,TRBV5-1,TGCGCCAGCAGCTTTGCGGGACAGGGCTCGGGAAACACCATATATTTT,CASSFAGQGSGNTIYF
-,TRBJ2-1,TRBD2,TRBV10-3,TGTGCCATCAGCGTGGGGACTAGCGGGGGGTTCAATGAGCAGTTCTTC,CAISVGTSGGFNEQFF
-,TRBJ1-4,TRBD1,TRBV5-4,TGTGCCAGCAGCCCCGGGACAGGGGAAGAAAAACTGTTTTTT,CASSPGTGEEKLFF
-,TRBJ1-3,-,TRBV6-6,TGTGCCAGCAGTCCAGACAGGCTCTCTGGAAACACCATATATTTT,CASSPDRLSGNTIYF